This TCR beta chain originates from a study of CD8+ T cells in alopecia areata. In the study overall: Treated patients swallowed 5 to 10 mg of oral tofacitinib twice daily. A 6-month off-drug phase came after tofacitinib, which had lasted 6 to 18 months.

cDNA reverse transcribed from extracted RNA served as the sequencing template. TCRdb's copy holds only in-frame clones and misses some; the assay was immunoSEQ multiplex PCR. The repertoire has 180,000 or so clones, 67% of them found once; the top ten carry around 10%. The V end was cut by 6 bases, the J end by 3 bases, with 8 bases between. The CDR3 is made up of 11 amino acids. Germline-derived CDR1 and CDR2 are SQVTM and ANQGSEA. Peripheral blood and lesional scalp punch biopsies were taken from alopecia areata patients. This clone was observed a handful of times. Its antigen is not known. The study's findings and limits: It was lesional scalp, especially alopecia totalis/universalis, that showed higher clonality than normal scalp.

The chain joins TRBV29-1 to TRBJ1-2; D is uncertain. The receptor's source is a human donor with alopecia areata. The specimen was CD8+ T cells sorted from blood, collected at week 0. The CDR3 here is CSVEVDYGYTF. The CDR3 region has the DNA TGCAGCGTAGAGGTTGACTATGGCTACACCTTC.